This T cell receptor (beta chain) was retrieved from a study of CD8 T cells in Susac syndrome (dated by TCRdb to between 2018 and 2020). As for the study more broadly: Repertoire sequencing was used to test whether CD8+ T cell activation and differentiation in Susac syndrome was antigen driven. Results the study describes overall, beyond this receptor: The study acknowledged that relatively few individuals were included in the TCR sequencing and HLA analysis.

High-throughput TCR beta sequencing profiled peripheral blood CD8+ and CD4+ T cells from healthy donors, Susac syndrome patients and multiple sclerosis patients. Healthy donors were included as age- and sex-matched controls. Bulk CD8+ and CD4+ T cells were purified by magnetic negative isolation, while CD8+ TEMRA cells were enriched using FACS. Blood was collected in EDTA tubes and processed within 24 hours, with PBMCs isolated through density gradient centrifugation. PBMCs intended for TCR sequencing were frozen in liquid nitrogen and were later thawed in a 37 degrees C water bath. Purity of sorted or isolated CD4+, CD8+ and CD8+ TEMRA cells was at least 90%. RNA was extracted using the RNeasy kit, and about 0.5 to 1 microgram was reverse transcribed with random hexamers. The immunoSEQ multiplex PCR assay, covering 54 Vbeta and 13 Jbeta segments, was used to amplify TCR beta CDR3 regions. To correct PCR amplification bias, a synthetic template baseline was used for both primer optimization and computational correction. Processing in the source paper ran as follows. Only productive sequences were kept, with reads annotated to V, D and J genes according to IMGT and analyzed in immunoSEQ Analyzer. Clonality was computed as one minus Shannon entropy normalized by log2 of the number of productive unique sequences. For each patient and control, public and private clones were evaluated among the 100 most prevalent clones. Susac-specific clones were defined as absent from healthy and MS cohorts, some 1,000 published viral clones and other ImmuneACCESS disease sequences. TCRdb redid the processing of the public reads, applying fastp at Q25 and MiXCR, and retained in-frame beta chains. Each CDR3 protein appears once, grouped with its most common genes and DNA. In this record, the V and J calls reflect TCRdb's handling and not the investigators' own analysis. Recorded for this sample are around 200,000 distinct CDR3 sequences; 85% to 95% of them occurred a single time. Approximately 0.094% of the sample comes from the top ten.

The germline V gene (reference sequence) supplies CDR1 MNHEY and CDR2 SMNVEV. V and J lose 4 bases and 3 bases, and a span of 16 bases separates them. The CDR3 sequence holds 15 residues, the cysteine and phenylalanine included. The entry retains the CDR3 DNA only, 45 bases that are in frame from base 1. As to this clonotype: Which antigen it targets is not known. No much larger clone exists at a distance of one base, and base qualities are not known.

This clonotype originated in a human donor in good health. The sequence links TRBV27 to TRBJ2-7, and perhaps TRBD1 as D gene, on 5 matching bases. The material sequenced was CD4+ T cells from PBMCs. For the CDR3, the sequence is CASSSSGSPHYEQYF. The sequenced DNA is TGTGCCAGCAGTTCGTCAGGGTCGCCACACTACGAGCAGTACTTC.